The present entry profiles one TCR beta chain with its context. Unmatched junction bases numbered 16, after V lost 5 bases and J lost 7 bases. CDR1 is SEHNR, CDR2 FQNEAQ, per germline (reference sequence). The CDR3 has 17 residues. The data were produced by immunoSEQ multiplex PCR, yet TCRdb's version contains in-frame clones alone and is incomplete. Seen here are around 300,000 clones, roughly 89% observed once, and the top ten hold approximately 2%. These data belong to a study of blood T cell repertoires in COVID-19. This clonotype was sampled from a woman between 55 and 75 years old who had recovered from COVID-19. The sequenced material came from PBMCs or T cells enriched from blood (not recorded which). The chain employs TRBV7-9 and TRBJ2-1; 8 nucleotides align to TRBD2. The CDR3 here is CASSPTPSSGDRNEQFF. CDR3 nucleotides: TGTGCCAGCAGCCCCACCCCCAGTAGCGGGGACCGAAATGAGCAGTTCTTC. Full variable domain (remainder filled in from reference TRBV7-9 and TRBJ2-1): DTGVSQNPRHKITKRGQNVTFRCDPISEHNRLYWYRQTLGQGPEFLTYFQNEAQLEKSRLLSDRFSAERPKGSFSTLEIQRTEQGDSAMYLCASSPTPSSGDRNEQFFGPGTRLTVL.